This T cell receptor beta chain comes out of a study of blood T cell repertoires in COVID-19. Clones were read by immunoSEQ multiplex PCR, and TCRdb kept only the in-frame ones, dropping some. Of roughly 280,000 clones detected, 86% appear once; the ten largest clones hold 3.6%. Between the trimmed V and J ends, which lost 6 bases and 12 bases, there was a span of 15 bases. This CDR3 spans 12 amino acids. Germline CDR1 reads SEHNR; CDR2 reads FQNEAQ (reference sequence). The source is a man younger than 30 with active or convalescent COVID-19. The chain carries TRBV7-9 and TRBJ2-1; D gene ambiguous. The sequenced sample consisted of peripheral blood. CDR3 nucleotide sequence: TGTGCCAGCAGTGGTCGATTCGTCGGGCAGTTCTTC. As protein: CASSGRFVGQFF.